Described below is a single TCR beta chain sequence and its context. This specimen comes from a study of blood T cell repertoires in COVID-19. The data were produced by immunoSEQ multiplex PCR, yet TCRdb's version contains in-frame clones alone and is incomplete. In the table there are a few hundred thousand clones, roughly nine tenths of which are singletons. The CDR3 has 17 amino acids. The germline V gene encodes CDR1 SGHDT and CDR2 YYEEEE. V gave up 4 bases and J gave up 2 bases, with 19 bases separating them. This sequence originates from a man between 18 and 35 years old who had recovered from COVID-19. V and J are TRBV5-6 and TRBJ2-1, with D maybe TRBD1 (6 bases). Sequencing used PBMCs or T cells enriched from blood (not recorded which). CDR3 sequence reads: CASSPFDYRDPYNEQFF. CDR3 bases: TGTGCCAGCAGCCCGTTTGATTACAGGGACCCCTACAATGAGCAGTTCTTC.